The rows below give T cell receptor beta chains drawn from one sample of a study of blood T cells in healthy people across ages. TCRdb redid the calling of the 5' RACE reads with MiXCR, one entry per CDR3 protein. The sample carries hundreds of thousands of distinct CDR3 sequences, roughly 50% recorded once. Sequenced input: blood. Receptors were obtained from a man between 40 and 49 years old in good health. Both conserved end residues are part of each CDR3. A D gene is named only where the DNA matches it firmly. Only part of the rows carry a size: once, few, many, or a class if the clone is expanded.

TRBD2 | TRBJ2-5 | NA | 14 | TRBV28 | CASSPTGGRMAQYF | TGTGCCAGCAGCCCCACGGGGGGGCGGATGGCCCAGTACTTC
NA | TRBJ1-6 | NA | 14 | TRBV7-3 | CASSISPRDSPLHF | TGTGCCAGCAGCATAAGCCCAAGGGATTCACCCCTCCACTTT
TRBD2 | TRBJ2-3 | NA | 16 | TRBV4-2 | CASSQGGRAESDTQYF | TGTGCCAGCAGCCAGGGCGGGAGGGCCGAGTCAGATACGCAGTATTTT
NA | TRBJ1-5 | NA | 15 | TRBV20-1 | CSAGPGPQTYQPQHF | TGCAGTGCCGGTCCGGGGCCACAAACATATCAGCCCCAGCATTTT
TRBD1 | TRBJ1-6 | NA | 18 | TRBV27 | CASSPGDRGYAGNSPLHF | TGTGCCAGCAGTCCCGGGGACAGGGGGTATGCAGGAAATTCACCCCTCCACTTT
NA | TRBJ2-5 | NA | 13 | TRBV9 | CASSTGPGETQYF | TGTGCCAGCAGCACGGGACCGGGGGAGACCCAGTACTTC
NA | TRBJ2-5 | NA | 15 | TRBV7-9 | CASSLVSDLKETQYF | TGTGCCAGCAGCTTAGTGAGTGACCTAAAAGAGACCCAGTACTTC
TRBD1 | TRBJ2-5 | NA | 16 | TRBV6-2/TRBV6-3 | CASRGQGAVGQETQYF | TGTGCCAGCAGGGGACAGGGGGCCGTGGGGCAAGAGACCCAGTACTTC
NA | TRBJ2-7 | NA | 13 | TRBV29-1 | CSVARPPDYEQYF | TGCAGCGTTGCCCGACCCCCTGACTACGAGCAGTACTTC
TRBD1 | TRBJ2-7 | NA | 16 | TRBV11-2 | CASSRGTDQGLYEQYF | TGTGCCAGCAGCCGAGGGACAGACCAGGGCTTATACGAGCAGTACTTC
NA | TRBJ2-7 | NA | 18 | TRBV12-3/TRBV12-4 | CASSLALGAGLDPYEQYF | TGTGCCAGCAGTTTAGCGCTTGGGGCGGGACTTGACCCCTACGAGCAGTACTTC
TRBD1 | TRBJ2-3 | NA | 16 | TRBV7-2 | CASSLGVGTGIDTQYF | TGTGCCAGCAGCTTAGGGGTTGGGACAGGGATAGATACGCAGTATTTT
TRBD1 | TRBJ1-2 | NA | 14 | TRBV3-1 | CASSQAQGARGYTF | TGTGCCAGCAGCCAGGCACAGGGGGCGCGTGGCTACACCTTC
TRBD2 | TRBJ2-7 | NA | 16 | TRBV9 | CASSVDLGAGSYEQYF | TGTGCCAGCAGCGTAGATCTTGGAGCGGGATCCTACGAGCAGTACTTC
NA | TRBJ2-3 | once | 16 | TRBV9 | CASSVVPRGGTDTQYF | TGTGCCAGCAGCGTAGTTCCCCGGGGAGGAACAGATACGCAGTATTTT
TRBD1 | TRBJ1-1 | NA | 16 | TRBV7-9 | CASSFRDRGMNTEAFF | TGTGCCAGCAGCTTCCGGGACAGGGGTATGAACACTGAAGCTTTCTTT
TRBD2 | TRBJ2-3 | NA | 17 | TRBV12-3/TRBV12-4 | CASSPYPNLADTDTQYF | TGTGCCAGCAGTCCCTACCCCAATCTAGCGGACACAGATACGCAGTATTTT
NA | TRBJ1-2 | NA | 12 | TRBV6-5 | CASSYGGEGYTF | TGTGCCAGCAGTTATGGGGGGGAGGGCTACACCTTC
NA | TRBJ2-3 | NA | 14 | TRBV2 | CASNPGLNTDTQYF | TGTGCCAGCAACCCGGGACTCAATACAGATACGCAGTATTTT
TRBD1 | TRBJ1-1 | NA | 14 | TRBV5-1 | CASRFDRGGTEAFF | TGCGCCAGCAGGTTTGACAGGGGCGGAACTGAAGCTTTCTTT
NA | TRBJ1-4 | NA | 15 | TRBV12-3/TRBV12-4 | CASSLGTGRREKLFF | TGTGCCAGCAGTTTAGGGACGGGACGGCGCGAAAAACTGTTTTTT
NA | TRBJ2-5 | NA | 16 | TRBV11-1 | CASSLRQPRFQETQYF | TGTGCCAGCAGCCTGAGACAGCCCCGGTTCCAAGAGACCCAGTACTTC
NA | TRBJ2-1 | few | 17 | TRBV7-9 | CASSLGSQGRGYNEQFF | TGTGCCAGCAGCTTAGGATCACAGGGACGAGGTTACAATGAGCAGTTCTTC
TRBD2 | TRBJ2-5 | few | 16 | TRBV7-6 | CASSSPRTSGIRRQYF | TGTGCCAGCAGCTCACCCCGGACTAGCGGGATCCGGAGGCAGTACTTC
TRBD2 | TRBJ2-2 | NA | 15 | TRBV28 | CASSIPGLATGELFF | TGTGCCAGCAGTATACCGGGACTAGCGACCGGGGAGCTGTTTTTT
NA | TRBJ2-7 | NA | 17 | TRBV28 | CASSLDRVPNSYNEQYF | TGTGCCAGCAGTTTAGATCGGGTACCGAACTCCTACAATGAGCAGTACTTC
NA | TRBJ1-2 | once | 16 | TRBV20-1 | CSARDRAGGPVYGYTF | TGCAGTGCTAGAGATCGAGCCGGGGGGCCTGTCTATGGCTACACCTTC
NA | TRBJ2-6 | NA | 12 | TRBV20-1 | CSFDSGANVLTF | TGCAGTTTCGATTCTGGGGCCAACGTCCTGACTTTC
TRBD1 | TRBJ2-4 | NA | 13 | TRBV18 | CASSERDRGAQYF | TGTGCCAGCTCGGAACGGGACAGGGGGGCGCAGTACTTC
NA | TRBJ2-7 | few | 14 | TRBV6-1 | CASTRGPYPYEQYF | TGTGCCAGCACACGGGGGCCTTACCCCTACGAGCAGTACTTC
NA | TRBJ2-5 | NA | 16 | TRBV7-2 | CASSPGTQHRIETQYF | TGTGCCAGCAGCCCCGGGACTCAACATCGGATAGAGACCCAGTACTTC
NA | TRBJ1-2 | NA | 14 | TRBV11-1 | CASSFGAADYGYTF | TGTGCCAGCAGCTTTGGGGCAGCGGACTATGGCTACACCTTC
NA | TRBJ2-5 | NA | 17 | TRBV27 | CASSHRSAAQYQETQYF | TGTGCCAGCAGCCACCGGTCGGCAGCCCAGTACCAAGAGACCCAGTACTTC
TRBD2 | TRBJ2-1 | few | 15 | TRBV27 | CASRTRPGGFDEQFF | TGTGCCAGCAGGACCAGACCGGGGGGGTTCGATGAGCAGTTCTTC
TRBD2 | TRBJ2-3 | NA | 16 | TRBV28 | CASSTIRGLAADTQYF | TGTGCCAGCAGCACGATAAGAGGACTAGCGGCAGATACGCAGTATTTT
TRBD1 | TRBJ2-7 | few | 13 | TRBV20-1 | CSAIYRGWYEQYF | TGCAGTGCTATCTACAGGGGATGGTACGAGCAGTACTTC
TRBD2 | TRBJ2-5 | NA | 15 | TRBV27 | CASGKTSGGRKTQYF | TGTGCCAGCGGTAAGACTAGCGGGGGGAGGAAGACCCAGTACTTC
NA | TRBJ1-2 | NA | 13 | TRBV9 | CASSVTSSYGYTF | TGTGCCAGCAGCGTAACGTCCTCCTATGGCTACACCTTC
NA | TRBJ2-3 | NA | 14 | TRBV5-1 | CASSLGELGDTQYF | TGCGCCAGCAGCTTGGGGGAACTTGGAGATACGCAGTATTTT
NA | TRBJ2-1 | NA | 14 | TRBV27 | CASSFRTGRETQFF | TGTGCCAGCAGTTTTAGGACAGGGAGGGAGACCCAGTTCTTC
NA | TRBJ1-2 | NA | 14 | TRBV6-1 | CASREPGQLYGYTF | TGTGCCAGCAGAGAGCCGGGACAACTATATGGCTACACCTTC
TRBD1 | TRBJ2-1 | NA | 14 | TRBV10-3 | CAISEGQGLNEQFF | TGTGCCATCAGTGAGGGACAGGGATTAAATGAGCAGTTCTTC
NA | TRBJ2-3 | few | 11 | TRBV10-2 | CASSIADTQYF | TGCGCCAGCTCAATAGCGGATACGCAGTATTTT
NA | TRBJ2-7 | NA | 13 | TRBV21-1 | CASSKDDRYEQYF | TGTGCCAGCAGCAAAGACGACAGATACGAGCAGTACTTC
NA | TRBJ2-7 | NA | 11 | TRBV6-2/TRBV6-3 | CASQYSGAQYF | TGTGCCAGCCAATATTCCGGGGCCCAGTACTTC
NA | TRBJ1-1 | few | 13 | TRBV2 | CASSTETSTEAFF | TGTGCCAGCAGTACCGAGACTAGTACTGAAGCTTTCTTT
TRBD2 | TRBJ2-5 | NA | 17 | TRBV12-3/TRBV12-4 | CASSLGRTSGSGETQYF | TGTGCCAGCAGTTTGGGTCGGACTAGCGGGAGCGGTGAGACCCAGTACTTC
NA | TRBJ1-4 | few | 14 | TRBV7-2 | CASSLGAANEKLFF | TGTGCCAGCAGCTTGGGGGCGGCTAATGAAAAACTGTTTTTT
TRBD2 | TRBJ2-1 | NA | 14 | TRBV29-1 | CSVGLRLAVGEQFF | TGCAGCGTTGGTCTCCGACTAGCCGTGGGGGAGCAGTTCTTC
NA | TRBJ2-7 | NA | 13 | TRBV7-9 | CASSLRGDYEQYF | TGTGCCAGCAGCTTAAGAGGGGACTACGAGCAGTACTTC
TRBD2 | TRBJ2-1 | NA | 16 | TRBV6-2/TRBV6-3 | CASSSPGSGRGNEQFF | TGTGCCAGCAGTTCCCCCGGAAGCGGGAGAGGCAATGAGCAGTTCTTC
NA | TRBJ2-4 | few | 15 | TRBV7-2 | CASSQPDLAKNIQYF | TGTGCCAGCAGCCAACCGGACTTAGCCAAAAACATTCAGTACTTC
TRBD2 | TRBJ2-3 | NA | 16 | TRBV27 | CASRPISGANTDTQYF | TGTGCCAGCAGACCGATCAGCGGGGCCAACACAGATACGCAGTATTTT
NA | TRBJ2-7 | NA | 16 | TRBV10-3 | CAISESPLRSSYEQYF | TGTGCCATCAGTGAGTCCCCTTTACGTAGCTCCTACGAGCAGTACTTC
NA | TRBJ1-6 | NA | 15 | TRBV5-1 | CASSLGDMAVSPLHF | TGCGCCAGCAGCTTGGGGGATATGGCAGTTTCACCCCTCCACTTT